The next 10 T cell receptor beta chains were all read from a single sample in a study of read filtering for tumor transcriptome and immune sequencing. This library used roughly 430 ng RNA and molecular barcoded adaptors spanning alpha/delta and beta/gamma chains. Via MiXCR, TCRdb re-called the reads, giving one row per CDR3 protein. The table has about 30,000 distinct CDR3 sequences, about 18% seen once; the top ten hold about a sixth. Sequenced material: a population of CD138-negative cells sorted from bone marrow. These receptors all stem from a donor aged 40 or older with multiple myeloma.

Many counts were recorded for this clonotype. The chain uses TRBV3-1 and TRBJ2-5, with a tentative D call TRBD2 (5 bases). The germline V gene has CDR1 LGHDT and CDR2 YNNKEL (reference sequence). The CDR3 length is 13 residues. V was shortened by 3 bases and J by 7 bases, with 12 bases between the two germline ends. Written as DNA, the CDR3 is TGTGCCAGCAGCCACACCGATCGGGGGACCCAGTACTTC. It translates to CASSHTDRGTQYF.

Turning to this clonotype: A much larger clone differs by one base, so this may be a read error. J is TRBJ1-5 and V is TRBV7-9; tentatively, D is TRBD1 (5 bases). Germline V gene data show CDR1 as SEHNR and CDR2 as FQNEAQ (reference sequence). This CDR3 comprises 14 residues. CDR3 residues: CASSYGGGNRPQHF. The CDR3 DNA follows: TGTGCCAGCAGCTATGGGGGAGGCAATCGGCCCCAGCATTTT.

This clonotype was counted at least ten times. This chain joins TRBV7-2 and TRBJ2-1, with D possibly TRBD2 on 6 matching bases. Looked up from germline, CDR1 is SGHTA and CDR2 is FQGNSA. This CDR3 region has 14 residues. V was shortened by 0 bases and J by 6 bases, with 9 bases between the two germline ends. CDR3 protein: CASSLAPGLNEQFF. The CDR3 coding sequence is TGTGCCAGCAGCTTAGCCCCGGGACTCAATGAGCAGTTCTTC.

This clonotype was picked up many times. The V and J genes are TRBV10-2 and TRBJ1-2; D is uncertain. There are 15 residues in the CDR3. Between the trimmed V and J ends, which lost 4 bases and 4 bases, there was a span of 16 bases. Germline-derived CDR1 and CDR2 are WSHSY and SAAADI. In DNA, the CDR3 is TGCGCCAGCAGTGGGAGTATGAGGGAGATCTATGGCTACACCTTC. This sequence encodes CASSGSMREIYGYTF.

This clonotype was recorded at least ten times. The V and J genes are TRBV20-1 and TRBJ1-4; unclear D gene. The germline V gene encodes CDR1 DFQATT and CDR2 SNEGSKA (reference sequence). V lost 4 bases, J lost 3 bases, and 12 bases lay in between. CDR3 length equals 14 residues. As DNA, the CDR3 is TGCAGTGCTATAACGACTCCGCCTAATGAAAAACTGTTTTTT. Amino acid sequence: CSAITTPPNEKLFF.

This clonotype is labeled as medium-sized. DNA for the CDR3: TGTGCCACCAGTGACCCGACAGGGAATATCGGGGAGCTGTTTTTT. Protein: CATSDPTGNIGELFF. This sequence joins TRBV24-1 and TRBJ2-2, with TRBD1 identical over 7 bases. The trim removed 4 bases at V and 7 bases at J, leaving 8 bases unmatched. CDR3 length: 15 amino acids. Germline CDR1 is KGHDR and CDR2 is SFDVKD.

Many counts were recorded for this clonotype. The gene calls are TRBV14 and TRBJ2-3, with 7 bases identical to TRBD1. In germline, CDR1 is SGHDN, CDR2 FVKESK. CDR3 size: 17 residues. V gave up 3 bases and J gave up 1 base; unmatched junction bases: 10. CDR3 residues: CASSHANRGPRTDTQYF. For the CDR3, the DNA is TGTGCCAGCAGCCACGCAAACAGGGGTCCACGCACAGATACGCAGTATTTT.

This clonotype was counted ten times or more. V gene TRBV20-1 combines with J gene TRBJ1-5; 7 bases are a match to TRBD1. The J segment lost 4 bases and the V segment lost 0 bases, leaving 6 bases of the junction unmatched. This CDR3 is 15 amino acids long. The germline gives CDR1 DFQATT, CDR2 SNEGSKA (reference sequence). The CDR3 DNA reads as TGCAGTGCTAGAGATTACAGACAGGGTAATCAGCCCCAGCATTTT. Translating it yields CSARDYRQGNQPQHF.

This clonotype was observed at least ten times. The chain employs TRBV20-1 and TRBJ2-3; 13 bases are shared with TRBD2. V shed 4 bases and J 0 bases; nucleotides not matched to a gene: 4. This CDR3 spans 16 amino acids. The germline gives CDR1 DFQATT, CDR2 SNEGSKA (reference sequence). Here the CDR3 DNA reads TGCAGTGCTATGGGACTAGCGGGATTAAGCACAGATACGCAGTATTTT. Translating it yields CSAMGLAGLSTDTQYF.

In its sample, this clonotype was seen once. This chain joins TRBV6-5 and TRBJ2-5; tentatively, D is TRBD1 (6 bases). Trimming cost V 3 bases and J 5 bases, with 13 bases left between them. The CDR3 has 14 amino acids. Germline-derived CDR1 and CDR2 are MNHEY and SVGAGI. As DNA, the CDR3 is TGTGCCAGCAGTTATGGTGGGACACAGGAGACCCAGTACTTC. Protein sequence: CASSYGGTQETQYF.